This record covers a single T cell receptor beta chain. The data belong to a study of blood T cell repertoires in COVID-19. For the study at large: Both acute and convalescent COVID-19 samples were obtained from the United States, Italy and Spain.

Germline CDR1 and CDR2: SGDLS and YYNGEE. The CDR3 has 15 amino acids. V was clipped by 3 bases and J by 1 base, with 13 bases between them. Original processing notes: Amplification from reference gene primers served as the basis for estimated nucleated cell counts. The method was immunoSEQ multiplex PCR; TCRdb's version includes in-frame clones alone and lacks a portion of them. The V and J calls and clone size were taken over from that table, and D and trimming were inferred from the DNA. The sample shows 180,000 or so clones, roughly 86% of them seen only once. Sequencing was done on a sample of peripheral blood. The receptor's source is a woman in her thirties with active or convalescent COVID-19. The gene calls are TRBV9 and TRBJ1-1; maybe TRBD1 (5 bases). CDR3 coding DNA: TGTGCCAGCAGCGCAGAGGTAGGGGAGAACACTGAAGCTTTCTTT. It specifies CASSAEVGENTEAFF.